A selection of T cell receptor beta chains follows, all from one sample in a study of blood T cells in healthy people across ages. TCRdb re-derived calls from the 5' RACE reads in MiXCR, one entry per CDR3 protein. The sample has some 1,500,000 distinct CDR3 sequences, approximately 43% seen once; the top ten hold 4%. The sample comprised blood. The receptors were gathered from a woman aged 18-35 years in good health. CDR3s include the opening cysteine and the closing phenylalanine or tryptophan.

TRBJ2-3 | TRBV14 | CASSQFRTGVSDTQYF
TRBJ2-5 | TRBV12-3/TRBV12-4 | CASSFWLDFQQTQYF
TRBJ2-1 | TRBV7-8 | CASSRKNYNEQFF
TRBJ2-2 | TRBV10-3 | CAIRQGGTGELFF
TRBJ2-6 | TRBV9 | CASSPRGSGADVLTF
TRBJ2-7 | TRBV5-1 | CASSGGTGLYEQYF
TRBJ2-3 | TRBV20-1 | CSASSRKGQKADTQYF
TRBJ1-2 | TRBV27 | CASRSTGGNGYTF
TRBJ1-1 | TRBV7-6 | CASSPGIGLDTEAFF
TRBJ2-7 | TRBV6-2/TRBV6-3 | CASSYSNQRPGDEQYF
TRBJ2-3 | TRBV7-9 | CAGQLQGSTDTQYF
TRBJ1-1 | TRBV29-1 | CSVEDQGGGTEAFF
TRBJ1-2 | TRBV12-3/TRBV12-4 | CASRAAANYGYTF
TRBJ2-3 | TRBV2 | CASGTTVTQYF
TRBJ2-5 | TRBV14 | CASSQVELEIQETQYF
TRBJ2-3 | TRBV13 | CASSSGPDEGYF
TRBJ1-5 | TRBV5-1 | CASSLGTTINQPQHF
TRBJ2-3 | TRBV7-2 | CASSLQSRLRDTQYF
TRBJ1-1 | TRBV2 | CASSETGQGLTEAFF
TRBJ2-3 | TRBV5-1 | CASSAYVSTDTQYF
TRBJ2-1 | TRBV20-1 | CSAEVYNEQFF
TRBJ1-1 | TRBV21-1 | CASSKGTDRVVGCITEAFF
TRBJ2-4 | TRBV20-1 | CSAPPSQGNLAKNIQYF
TRBJ2-7 | TRBV7-2 | CASSLEGVFYEQYF
TRBJ2-1 | TRBV5-1 | CASSLRTSGAYNEQFF
TRBJ1-2 | TRBV20-1 | CSAADRGFRYGYTF
TRBJ2-2 | TRBV27 | CASSTYYGELFF
TRBJ2-5 | TRBV28 | CASGAAATQYF
TRBJ2-2 | TRBV6-2/TRBV6-3 | CASSYSASELFF
TRBJ2-7 | TRBV5-1 | CASSLDLTSGREQYF
TRBJ2-7 | TRBV7-9 | CASSLGQGGHEQYF
TRBJ1-1 | TRBV12-3/TRBV12-4 | CASRGPTGEAFF
TRBJ1-1 | TRBV10-3 | CAISESTSEAFF
TRBJ2-3 | TRBV9 | CASSVDTYGTDTQYF
TRBJ2-7 | TRBV7-2 | CASSPTLTGRYEQYF
TRBJ1-2 | TRBV4-3 | CASSQDRGRPRYTF
- | TRBV5-4 | CASSFHKGTQYF
TRBJ2-1 | TRBV3-1 | CASSPDDYNEQFF
TRBJ1-2 | TRBV7-9 | CASSATKGANYGYTF
TRBJ1-5 | TRBV19 | CASAYFSNQPQHF
TRBJ2-2 | TRBV7-9 | CAFLGLGTGELFF
TRBJ2-3 | TRBV3-1 | CASSQVRSRDTQYF
TRBJ2-1 | TRBV10-3 | CAISDRTDYNEQFF
TRBJ2-5 | TRBV4-2 | CASSQRLAGLIWGQYF
TRBJ1-3 | TRBV12-3/TRBV12-4 | CASSTPGQRRNTIYF
TRBJ1-2 | TRBV9 | CASSRQGLYGYTF
TRBJ2-1 | TRBV4-1 | CASSQGLLGNEQFF
TRBJ1-1 | TRBV9 | CASSLGAVNTEAFF
TRBJ2-5 | TRBV12-5 | CASGLRLADQETQYF
TRBJ2-3 | TRBV27 | CASSRLGNTDTQYF
TRBJ2-3 | TRBV7-2 | CASSLGNRGRWTDTQYF
TRBJ2-3 | TRBV12-3/TRBV12-4 | CASRNSASTDTQYF
TRBJ2-5 | TRBV5-1 | CASSFTRAETQYF